A single sample is the source of the 8 T cell receptor beta chains below, sequenced in a study of T cell changes during pregnancy in multiple sclerosis. Repertoires were generated with immunoSEQ multiplex PCR, while TCRdb's copy carries only in-frame clones and drops some. The sample has tens of thousands of clones, roughly 89% seen once; the top ten hold 0.7%. Sequenced here: peripheral blood, sampled in the third trimester of pregnancy. The receptors here all came from a female donor in good health, enrolled as a control in a pregnancy study.

The rearrangement joins TRBV9 to TRBJ2-7, with 9 bases aligning to TRBD2. In germline, CDR1 is SGDLS, CDR2 YYNGEE. The length of the CDR3 is 16 residues. V trimming: 0 bases; J trimming: 7 bases; junction bases outside the gene matches: 11. For the CDR3, the DNA is TGTGCCAGCAGCGTAGGGGCGGGCGGGGGGGCCCGGGAGCAGTACTTC. Encoded protein: CASSVGAGGGAREQYF.

Remarks on this clone: Other DNA sequences in this sample translate to the same CDR3. The rearrangement uses TRBV27 and TRBJ1-1, with D possibly being TRBD1 (5 bases). This CDR3 comprises 13 residues. CDR1 is MNHEY, CDR2 SMNVEV, per germline (reference sequence). Trimming took off 3 bases at V and 4 bases at J, with 9 bases between the two ends. CDR3 in amino acids: CASSLGRSTEAFF. CDR3 DNA: TGTGCCAGCAGTTTGGGGCGTTCCACTGAAGCTTTCTTT.

The sample holds one count of this clone. V is TRBV19 and J is TRBJ2-7; no reliable D call. V lost 5 bases and J 3 bases, leaving 14 bases between the germline ends. CDR1 and CDR2 (germline): LNHDA, SQIVND (reference sequence). This CDR3 comprises 14 residues. CDR3 sequence: CASSPETRRYEQYF. As DNA, the CDR3 is TGTGCCAGTAGTCCCGAGACCAGGCGCTACGAGCAGTACTTC.

The rearrangement links TRBV11-2 to TRBJ1-4, with a possible D match to TRBD1 (5 bases). V lost 5 bases to trimming and J lost 6 bases, with 13 bases between them. The CDR3 covers 14 residues. Germline V gene data show CDR1 as SGHAT and CDR2 as FQNNGV. The CDR3 sequence is CASSPNRQYEKLFF. The CDR3, as DNA: TGTGCCAGCAGCCCCAATCGACAGTATGAAAAACTGTTTTTT.

This clone was observed a single time. The V call is TRBV5-8, the J call TRBJ2-7; perhaps TRBD2 as D (5 bases). The V and J ends lost 0 bases and 3 bases respectively, with 10 bases between them. CDR1 SGHTS and CDR2 YDEGEE come from the germline V gene. The CDR3 runs to 14 residues. The CDR3: CASSLGGSIYEQYF. CDR3 in DNA: TGTGCCAGCAGCTTGGGTGGGAGTATCTACGAGCAGTACTTC.

The V and J genes are TRBV6-6 and TRBJ1-5; D possibly corresponds to TRBD1 (6 bases). V was shortened by 7 bases and J by 6 bases, with 13 bases between the two germline ends. CDR1 and CDR2 (germline): MNHNY, SVGAGI (reference sequence). This CDR3 has 13 residues. The CDR3 nucleotides read TGTGCCAGCACCAGGGGCGCACTTCAGCCCCAGCATTTT. It specifies CASTRGALQPQHF.

The chain uses TRBV28 and TRBJ2-1; 7 nucleotides align to TRBD2. The CDR3 loop spans 16 amino acids. V gave up 0 bases and J gave up 1 base; unmatched junction bases: 3. Germline V gene sequence: CDR1 MDHEN, CDR2 SYDVKM. DNA for the CDR3: TGTGCCAGCAGTTTATGGCGGGGGTCTTCCTACAATGAGCAGTTCTTC. Its translation is CASSLWRGSSYNEQFF.

V gene TRBV28 combines with J gene TRBJ1-2; D gene ambiguous. Germline CDR1 is MDHEN and CDR2 is SYDVKM. V gave up 2 bases and J gave up 4 bases, with 11 bases separating them. This CDR3 region has 14 residues. The CDR3 loop reads CASSLGQALYGYTF. Written as DNA, the CDR3 is TGTGCCAGCAGTTTAGGGCAGGCCCTCTATGGCTACACCTTC.